This T cell receptor beta chain emerged from a study of shared clonotypes between healthy human individuals. Details on this clone: Its specificity is unknown.

The study drew its donors from healthy HIV-negative adults without recent acute infections or vaccinations. Germline CDR1 and CDR2: SGHNT and YENEEA. The J segment lost 0 bases and the V segment lost 5 bases, leaving 4 bases of the junction unmatched. The CDR3 totals 15 residues. Study-wide findings and caveats: Depth of sequencing was expected to influence donor clonotype sharing.

Repertoires were generated with immunoSEQ multiplex PCR, while TCRdb's copy carries only in-frame clones and drops some. This table holds about a million clones, around three quarters found once. The rearrangement joins TRBV11-3 to TRBJ1-1, with 9 bases matching TRBD1. This receptor was identified in a man aged 18 to 29 in good health. Some clones in this sample may be carry-over from other donors' samples. Sequenced sample: memory CD4+ T cells from PBMCs. Sample subset: CD45RA-negative fraction. This CDR3 is CASSLTGGLNTEAFF. The DNA for the CDR3 is TGTGCCAGCAGCCTAACAGGGGGCTTGAACACTGAAGCTTTCTTT.